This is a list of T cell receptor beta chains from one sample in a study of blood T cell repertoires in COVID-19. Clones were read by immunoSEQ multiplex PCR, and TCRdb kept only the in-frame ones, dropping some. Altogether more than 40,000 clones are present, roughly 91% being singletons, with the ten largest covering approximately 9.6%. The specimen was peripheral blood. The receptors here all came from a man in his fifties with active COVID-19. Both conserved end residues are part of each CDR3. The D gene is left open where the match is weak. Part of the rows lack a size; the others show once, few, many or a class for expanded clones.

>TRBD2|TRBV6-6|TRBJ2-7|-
TGTGCCACGGGGACTAGCGGCCCCTACGAGCAGTACTTC
CATGTSGPYEQYF
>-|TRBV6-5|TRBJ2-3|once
TGTGCCAGCAGGGGCCCTAGCACAGATACGCAGTATTTT
CASRGPSTDTQYF
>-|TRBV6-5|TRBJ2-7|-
TGTGCCAGCAGTTACCTACAGGGGGGGGAGCAGTACTTC
CASSYLQGGEQYF
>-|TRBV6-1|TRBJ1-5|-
TGTGCCAGCAGCGAAATGGCCTCGGGGAAGTATAGCAATCAGCCCCAGCATTTT
CASSEMASGKYSNQPQHF
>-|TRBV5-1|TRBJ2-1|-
TGCGCCAGCAGCTCGGAGGTCAGTGAGCAGTTCTTC
CASSSEVSEQFF
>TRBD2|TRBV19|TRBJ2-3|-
TGTGCCAGTAGTCGACGACTAGCGGGTAACACAGATACGCAGTATTTT
CASSRRLAGNTDTQYF
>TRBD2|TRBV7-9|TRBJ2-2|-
TGTGCCAGCAGCTTAGAGGGACTAGCGGGAACTGCCGGGGAGCTGTTTTTT
CASSLEGLAGTAGELFF
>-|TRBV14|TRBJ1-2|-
TGTGCCAGCAGCCTTTTAATACAGGATTATGGCTACACCTTC
CASSLLIQDYGYTF
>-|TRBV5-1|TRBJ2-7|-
TGCGCCAGCAGCCCCGGAGGAGGGAGCGAGCAGTACTTC
CASSPGGGSEQYF
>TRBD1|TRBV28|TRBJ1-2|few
TGTGCCAGCGGGACAGCAGCTAACTATGGCTACACCTTC
CASGTAANYGYTF
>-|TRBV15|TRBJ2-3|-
TGTGCCACCAGCAGAGATAGGACTAGCACAGATACGCAGTATTTT
CATSRDRTSTDTQYF
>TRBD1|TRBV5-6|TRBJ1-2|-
TGTGCCAGCAGCTCGACAGGGTATGGCTACACCTTC
CASSSTGYGYTF
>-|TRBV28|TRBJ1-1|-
TGTGCCAGCTTAGGGGTAAACACTGAAGCTTTCTTT
CASLGVNTEAFF
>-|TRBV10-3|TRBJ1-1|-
TGTGCCATCAGTGAGCAATATGGACTTGGACAGTCGAACACTGAAGCTTTCTTT
CAISEQYGLGQSNTEAFF
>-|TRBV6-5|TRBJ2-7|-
TGTGCCAGCAGTTACAGGGATTACAGGTACTACGAGCAGTACTTC
CASSYRDYRYYEQYF
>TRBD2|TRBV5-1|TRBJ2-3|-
TGCGCCGGCGCTCTAGCGGGGACCACAGATACGCAGTATTTT
CAGALAGTTDTQYF
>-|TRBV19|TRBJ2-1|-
TGTGCCACCCGTGAGGAACGCTCCTACAATGAGCAGTTCTTC
CATREERSYNEQFF
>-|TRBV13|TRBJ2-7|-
TGTGCCAGCAGCAAGTCCGGGACTCCGGTCGGGGGTTACGAGCAGTACTTC
CASSKSGTPVGGYEQYF
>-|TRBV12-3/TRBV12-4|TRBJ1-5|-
TGTGCCAGCAGTTTAGGTCCCCAACAGCCCCAGCATTTT
CASSLGPQQPQHF
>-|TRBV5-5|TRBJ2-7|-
TGTGCCAGCAGTTCCCGGGATGGGAGCTCCTACGAGCAGTACTTC
CASSSRDGSSYEQYF
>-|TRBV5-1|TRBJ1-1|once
TGCGCCAGCGAAACCCCCGGGGGGGCTGAAGCTTTCTTT
CASETPGGAEAFF
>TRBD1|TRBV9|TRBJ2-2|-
TGTGCCAGCAGCGTAGCTGGGACAGGGTACCCCGGGGAGCTGTTTTTT
CASSVAGTGYPGELFF
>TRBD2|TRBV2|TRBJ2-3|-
TGTGCCAGCAGTAGCGGGGGCCAGACAGATACGCAGTATTTT
CASSSGGQTDTQYF
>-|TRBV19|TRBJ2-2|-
TGTGCCAGTAGTATAGATTTGAGTCGGGAGCTGTTTTTT
CASSIDLSRELFF
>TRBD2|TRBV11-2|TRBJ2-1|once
TGTGCCAGCAGCCTTAGCGGGAGCTCCTACAATGAGCAGTTCTTC
CASSLSGSSYNEQFF
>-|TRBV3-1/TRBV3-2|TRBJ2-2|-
TGTGCCAGCAGCCAAGACAGGGTTGACGGGGAGCTGTTTTTT
CASSQDRVDGELFF
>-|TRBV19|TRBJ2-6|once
TGTGCCAGTAGTACCCCAGCGGGTGGCTTATCTGGGGCCAACGTCCTGACTTTC
CASSTPAGGLSGANVLTF
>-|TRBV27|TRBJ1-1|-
TGTGCCAGCAGTTTGGTGGCAGGAAACACTGAAGCTTTCTTT
CASSLVAGNTEAFF
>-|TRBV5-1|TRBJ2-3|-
TGCGCCAGCAGCTTGTGGGCAGGAAGCACAGATACGCAGTATTTT
CASSLWAGSTDTQYF
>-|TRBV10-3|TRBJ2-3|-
TGTGCCACCCGAAAGGAGGGCCCCGCAGATACGCAGTATTTT
CATRKEGPADTQYF
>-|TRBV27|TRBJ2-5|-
TGTGCCAGCAGTCAACAGGGATATCGAGAGACCCAGTACTTC
CASSQQGYRETQYF
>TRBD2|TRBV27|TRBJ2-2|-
TGTGCCAGCAGTTTAAGGAAGGGGGTAGTAGCGGGAGTCGCCGGGGAGCTGTTTTTT
CASSLRKGVVAGVAGELFF
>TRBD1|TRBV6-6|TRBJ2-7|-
TGTGCCAGCGAGGGACAGGGCTACGAGCAGTACTTC
CASEGQGYEQYF
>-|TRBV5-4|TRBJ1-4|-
TGTGCCAGCAGCACGGGTGGGGGCCCCGAGAGTGAAAAACTGTTTTTT
CASSTGGGPESEKLFF
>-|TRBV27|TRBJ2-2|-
TGTGCCAGCAGTTTATCAAATGCAGGAGGGCGGGAGCTGTTTTTT
CASSLSNAGGRELFF
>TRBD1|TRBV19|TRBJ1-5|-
TGTGCCAGTAGTATGGGAAACAGGGGAGCGATTAGCAATCAGCCCCAGCATTTT
CASSMGNRGAISNQPQHF
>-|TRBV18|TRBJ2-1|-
TGTGCCAGCTCTCCAGAGACTACGGGGGGCACACACAATGAGCAGTTCTTC
CASSPETTGGTHNEQFF
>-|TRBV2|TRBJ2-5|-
TGTGCCAGCCAGACCGGACTTCAAGAGACCCAGTACTTC
CASQTGLQETQYF
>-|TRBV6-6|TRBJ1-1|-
TGTGCCAGCAGCCCCATACTGTACACTGAAGCTTTCTTT
CASSPILYTEAFF
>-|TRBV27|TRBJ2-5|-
TGTGCCAGCGGCGAGGAAGAGACCCAGTACTTC
CASGEEETQYF